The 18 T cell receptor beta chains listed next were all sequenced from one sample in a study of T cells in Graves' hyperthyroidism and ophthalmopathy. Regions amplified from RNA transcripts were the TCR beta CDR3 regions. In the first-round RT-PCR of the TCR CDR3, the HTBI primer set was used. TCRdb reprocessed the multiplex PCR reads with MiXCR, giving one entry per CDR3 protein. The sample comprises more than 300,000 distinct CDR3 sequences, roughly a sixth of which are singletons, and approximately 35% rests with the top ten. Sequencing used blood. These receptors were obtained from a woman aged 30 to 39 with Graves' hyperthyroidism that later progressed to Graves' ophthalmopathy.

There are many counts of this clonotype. CDR3 amino acids: CASSSGTMNYQYF. CDR3 DNA: TGCGCCAGCAGCTCCGGGACGATGAATTACCAGTACTTC. This rearrangement joins TRBV5-1 to TRBJ2-5; D is perhaps TRBD1 or TRBD2 (5 bases each). CDR3 length: 13 residues. Trimming cost V 3 bases and J 10 bases, with 16 bases left between them. Looked up from germline, CDR1 is SGHRS and CDR2 is YFSETQ.

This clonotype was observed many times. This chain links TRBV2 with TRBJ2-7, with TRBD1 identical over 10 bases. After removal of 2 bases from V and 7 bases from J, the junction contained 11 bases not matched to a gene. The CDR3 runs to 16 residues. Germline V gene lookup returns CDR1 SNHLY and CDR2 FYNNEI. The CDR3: CASSENPRDRGGEQYF. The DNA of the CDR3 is TGTGCCAGCAGTGAAAACCCCCGGGACAGGGGTGGGGAGCAGTACTTC.

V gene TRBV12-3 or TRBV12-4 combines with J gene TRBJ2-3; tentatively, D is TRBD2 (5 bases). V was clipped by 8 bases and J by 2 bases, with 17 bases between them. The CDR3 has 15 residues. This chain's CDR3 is CASHKQAGATDTQYF. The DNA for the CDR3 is TGTGCCAGCCACAAGCAGGCGGGTGCCACAGATACGCAGTATTTT.

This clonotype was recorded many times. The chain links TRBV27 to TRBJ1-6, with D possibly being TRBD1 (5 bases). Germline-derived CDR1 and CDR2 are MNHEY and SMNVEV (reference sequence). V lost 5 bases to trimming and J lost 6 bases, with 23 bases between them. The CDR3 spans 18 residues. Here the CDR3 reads CASSPTQWGLRSNSPLHF. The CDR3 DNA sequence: TGTGCCAGCAGTCCAACTCAATGGGGGTTAAGGAGTAATTCACCCCTCCACTTT.

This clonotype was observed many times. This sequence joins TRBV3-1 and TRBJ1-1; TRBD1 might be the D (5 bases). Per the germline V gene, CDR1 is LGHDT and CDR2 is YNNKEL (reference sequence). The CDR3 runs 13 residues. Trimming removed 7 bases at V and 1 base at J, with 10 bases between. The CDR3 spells CASKTGENTEAFF. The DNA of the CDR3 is TGTGCCAGCAAAACAGGAGAGAACACTGAAGCTTTCTTT.

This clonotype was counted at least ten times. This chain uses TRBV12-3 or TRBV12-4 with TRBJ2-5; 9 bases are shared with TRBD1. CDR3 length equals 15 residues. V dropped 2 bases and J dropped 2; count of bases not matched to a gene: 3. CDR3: CASSLSGQGQETQYF. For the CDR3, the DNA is TGTGCCAGCAGTTTATCGGGACAGGGTCAAGAGACCCAGTACTTC.

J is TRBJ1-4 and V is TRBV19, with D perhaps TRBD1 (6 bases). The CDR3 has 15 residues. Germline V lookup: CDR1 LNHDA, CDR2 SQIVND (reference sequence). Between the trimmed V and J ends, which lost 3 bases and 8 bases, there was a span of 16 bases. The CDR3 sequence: CASSILRAQGEKLFF. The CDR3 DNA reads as TGTGCCAGTAGTATTCTCCGGGCCCAGGGGGAAAAACTGTTTTTT.

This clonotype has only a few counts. The CDR3: CASSTDTVDIYGYTF. The CDR3 bases are TGTGCCAGCAGTACAGACACCGTAGACATCTATGGCTACACCTTC. The gene calls are TRBV6-1 and TRBJ1-2, with D unresolved. The V end lost 5 bases, the J end lost 4 bases, and 17 bases lay between the germline ends. This CDR3 region has 15 residues. Looked up from germline, CDR1 is MNHNS and CDR2 is SASEGT.

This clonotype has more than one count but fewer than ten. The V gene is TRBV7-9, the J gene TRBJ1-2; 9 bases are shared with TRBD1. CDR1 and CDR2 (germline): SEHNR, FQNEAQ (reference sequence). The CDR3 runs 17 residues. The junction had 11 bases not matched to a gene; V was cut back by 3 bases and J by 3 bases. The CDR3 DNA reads TGTGCCAGCAGCTTCCCCGGGACAGGGAGGGAGGACTATGGCTACACCTTC. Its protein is CASSFPGTGREDYGYTF.

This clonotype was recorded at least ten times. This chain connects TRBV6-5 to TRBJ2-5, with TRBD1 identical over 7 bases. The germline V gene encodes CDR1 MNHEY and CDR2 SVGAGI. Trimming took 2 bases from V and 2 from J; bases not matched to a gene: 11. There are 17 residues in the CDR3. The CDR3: CASSYGPRGTEQETQYF. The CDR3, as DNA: TGTGCCAGCAGTTACGGTCCAAGAGGGACAGAACAAGAGACCCAGTACTTC.

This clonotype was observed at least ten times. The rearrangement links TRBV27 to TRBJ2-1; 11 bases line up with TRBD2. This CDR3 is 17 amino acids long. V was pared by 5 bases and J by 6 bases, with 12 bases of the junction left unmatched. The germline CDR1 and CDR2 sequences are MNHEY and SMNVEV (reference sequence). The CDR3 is CASSPTQLAGVTNEQFF. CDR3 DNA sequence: TGTGCCAGCAGTCCCACGCAACTAGCGGGAGTCACCAATGAGCAGTTCTTC.

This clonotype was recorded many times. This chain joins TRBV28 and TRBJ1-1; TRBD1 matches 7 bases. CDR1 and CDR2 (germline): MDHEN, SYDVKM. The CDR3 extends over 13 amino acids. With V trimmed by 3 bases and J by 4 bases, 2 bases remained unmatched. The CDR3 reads CASSLYRGTEAFF. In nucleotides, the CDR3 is TGTGCCAGCAGTTTGTACAGGGGCACTGAAGCTTTCTTT.

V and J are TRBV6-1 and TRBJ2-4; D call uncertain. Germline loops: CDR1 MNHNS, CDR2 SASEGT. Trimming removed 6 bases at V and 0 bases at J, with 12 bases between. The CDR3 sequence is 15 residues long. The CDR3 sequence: CASSQDPGAKNIQYF. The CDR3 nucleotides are TGTGCCAGCAGCCAAGATCCGGGAGCCAAAAACATTCAGTACTTC.

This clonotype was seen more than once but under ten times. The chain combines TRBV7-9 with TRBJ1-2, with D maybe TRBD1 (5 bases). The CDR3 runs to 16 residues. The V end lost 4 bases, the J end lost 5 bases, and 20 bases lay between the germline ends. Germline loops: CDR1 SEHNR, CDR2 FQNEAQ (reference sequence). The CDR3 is CASSSNSGGVGYGYTF. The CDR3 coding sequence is TGTGCCAGCAGCTCGAATTCGGGGGGGGTTGGGTATGGCTACACCTTC.

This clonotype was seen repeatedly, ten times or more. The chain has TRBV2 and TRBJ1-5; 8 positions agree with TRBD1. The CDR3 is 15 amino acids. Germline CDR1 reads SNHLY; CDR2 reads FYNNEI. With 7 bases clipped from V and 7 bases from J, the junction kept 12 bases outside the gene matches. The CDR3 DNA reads TGTGCCAGCAATCCGACAGGGGTAGGCGGCCAGCCCCAGCATTTT. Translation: CASNPTGVGGQPQHF.

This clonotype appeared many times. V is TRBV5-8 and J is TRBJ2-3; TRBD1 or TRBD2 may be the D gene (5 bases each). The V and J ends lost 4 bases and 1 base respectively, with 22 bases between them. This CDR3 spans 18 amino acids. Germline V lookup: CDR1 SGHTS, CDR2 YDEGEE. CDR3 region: CASSIREGPTIGTDTQYF. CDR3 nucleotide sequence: TGTGCCAGCAGCATCCGTGAGGGACCAACAATAGGCACAGATACGCAGTATTTT.

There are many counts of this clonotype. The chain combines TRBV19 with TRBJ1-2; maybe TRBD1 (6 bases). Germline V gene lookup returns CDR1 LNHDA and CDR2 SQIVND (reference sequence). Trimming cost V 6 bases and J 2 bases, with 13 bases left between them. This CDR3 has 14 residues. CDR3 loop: CASSITDRNYGYTF. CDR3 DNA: TGTGCCAGTAGCATAACGGACAGAAACTATGGCTACACCTTC.

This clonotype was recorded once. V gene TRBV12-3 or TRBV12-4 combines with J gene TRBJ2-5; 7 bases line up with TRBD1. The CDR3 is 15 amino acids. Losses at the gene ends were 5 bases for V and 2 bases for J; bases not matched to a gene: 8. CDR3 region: CASSLIDREQETQYF. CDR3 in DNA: TGTGCCAGCAGTCTCATAGACAGGGAACAAGAGACCCAGTACTTC.